This T cell receptor beta chain was identified in a study of blood T cell repertoires in COVID-19. On the study more broadly: The origin of the acute and convalescent COVID-19 samples was the United States, Italy and Spain. The cDNA or gDNA used as material had been derived from T cells, B-cell-depleted T cells, or PBMCs.

Source study methods: Estimates of nucleated cell counts were drawn from the amplification of reference gene primers. The table came from immunoSEQ multiplex PCR; TCRdb's copy has only in-frame clones and leaves some out. The D gene and trimming were derived from the DNA, and the V and J assignments and clone size from that table. Among around 150,000 clones, roughly 80% were seen once, and the ten largest hold about 4%. The CDR3 length is 13 residues. J gave up 5 bases and V 8 bases, and 8 bases lay outside the gene matches. Germline loops: CDR1 GTSNPN, CDR2 SVGIG (reference sequence). This chain connects TRBV30 to TRBJ1-1; 10 nucleotides line up with TRBD1. Sequenced sample: peripheral blood. The clonotype originates from a woman of 80 years or more with acute or convalescent COVID-19. The CDR3 nucleotides read TGTGCCGGAAGGGGGACAGGGGTAACTGAAGCTTTCTTT. Protein sequence: CAGRGTGVTEAFF. The full variable domain, rest sourced from reference TRBV30 and TRBJ1-1, is SQTIHQWPATLVQPVGSPLSLECTVEGTSNPNLYWYRQAAGRGLQLLFYSVGIGQISSEVPQNLSASRPQDRQFILSSKKLLLSDSGFYLCAGRGTGVTEAFFGQGTRLTVV.